This TCR beta chain originates from a study of blood T cell repertoires in COVID-19. Study-level background: Sources were T cells, B-cell-depleted T cells, or PBMCs; the material itself was cDNA or gDNA.

V was pared by 6 bases and J by 5 bases, with 5 bases of the junction left unmatched. Germline V gene lookup returns CDR1 LNHDA and CDR2 SQIVND (reference sequence). CDR3 size: 14 residues. Authors' data handling: Reference gene primers were amplified, and this amplification served to estimate nucleated cell counts. Method: immunoSEQ multiplex PCR; TCRdb's copy keeps in-frame clones and lacks some. From that table come the V and J calls and clone size; the DNA was used to work out D and trimming. The sample includes under 170,000 clones, roughly 80% of them seen just once. The J gene is TRBJ2-7, the V gene TRBV19; 12 positions match TRBD1. The TCR comes from a man between 65 and 80 years old with acute or convalescent COVID-19. Sequenced sample: peripheral blood. The CDR3 sequence: CASRRGQGAHEQYF. DNA for the CDR3: TGTGCCAGTAGAAGGGGACAGGGGGCTCACGAGCAGTACTTC.